Below, 29 T cell receptor beta chains from the same sample are listed, as sequenced in a study of breast tumors, draining lymph nodes, adjacent tissues. TCRdb itself ran the multiplex PCR reads through MiXCR, one entry per CDR3 protein. The sample includes 200,000 to 250,000 distinct CDR3 sequences, under 40% of them seen just once. Breast cancer patients provided tissue from their axillary draining lymph nodes. Sample: axillary lymph node tissue. These receptors came from a female donor with breast cancer. Some clones in this sample may be carry-over from other donors' samples.

This chain connects TRBV6-6 to TRBJ1-1, with D perhaps TRBD1 (5 bases). V dropped 5 bases and J dropped 0 bases, with 7 bases sitting between them. Germline-derived CDR1 and CDR2 are MNHNY and SVGAGI (reference sequence). The CDR3 contains 13 residues. The CDR3 is CASSTTVNTEAFF. The CDR3 nucleotides are TGTGCCAGCAGTACGACAGTGAACACTGAAGCTTTCTTT.

In its sample, this clonotype was seen many times. J is TRBJ1-2 and V is TRBV11-2; 12 bases are a match to TRBD1. CDR1 SGHAT and CDR2 FQNNGV come from the germline V gene. The CDR3 spans 16 residues. Trimming at V came to 0 bases and at J to 4 bases, leaving 3 bases not matched to a gene. The CDR3 loop reads CASSLEGTGGIYGYTF. Written as DNA, the CDR3 is TGTGCCAGCAGCTTAGAAGGGACAGGGGGCATCTATGGCTACACCTTC.

This sequence joins TRBV6-6 and TRBJ1-2; D call uncertain. CDR3 size: 11 residues. CDR1 MNHNY and CDR2 SVGAGI come from the germline V gene (reference sequence). Trimming took off 6 bases at V and 10 bases at J, with 12 bases between the two ends. The CDR3: CASSRPGDYTF. The CDR3, as DNA: TGTGCCAGCAGCCGGCCCGGGGACTACACCTTC.

This clonotype came up once. The genes are TRBV29-1 and TRBJ2-7; TRBD1 aligns across 9 bases. The CDR3 extends over 12 amino acids. Germline CDR1 SQVTM, CDR2 ANQGSEA. After removal of 8 bases from V and 3 bases from J, the junction contained 5 bases not matched to a gene. The CDR3 is CSIGQGYYEQYF. The CDR3, as DNA: TGCAGCATCGGACAGGGGTACTACGAGCAGTACTTC.

This clonotype was observed many times. The genes are TRBV20-1 and TRBJ2-7; 7 bases are a match to TRBD2. Germline V lookup: CDR1 DFQATT, CDR2 SNEGSKA (reference sequence). Germline trimming cut 5 bases from V and 1 base from J; bases unmatched to any gene: 11. The CDR3 consists of 15 residues. DNA for the CDR3: TGCAGTGCTCAGGGAGCGGCGGGAGTTTCCTACGAGCAGTACTTC. Translated: CSAQGAAGVSYEQYF.

At least ten counts were recorded for this clonotype. The chain carries TRBV7-9 and TRBJ1-6; TRBD1 matches 7 bases. Germline trimming cut 10 bases from V and 7 bases from J; bases unmatched to any gene: 7. The CDR3 consists of 13 residues. Germline V gene data show CDR1 as SEHNR and CDR2 as FQNEAQ (reference sequence). CDR3 sequence: CAISQGVNSPLHF. CDR3 nucleotide sequence: TGTGCCATCTCGCAGGGGGTCAATTCACCCCTCCACTTT.

This clonotype showed up many times. One end of the junction fails to match germline, which may point to a read error. V gene TRBV6-6 combines with J gene TRBJ2-7; D is uncertain. The V gene's germline CDR1 is MNHNY and CDR2 SVGAGI (reference sequence). The CDR3 has 13 residues. DNA of the CDR3: TGTGCCAGCAGTCACTCGAGCGCCTACGAGCAGTACTTC. It is translated as CASSHSSAYEQYF.

The chain couples TRBV14 to TRBJ1-2; D is undetermined. The CDR3 extends over 16 amino acids. Germline CDR1 and CDR2: SGHDN and FVKESK. V was trimmed by 0 bases and J by 0 bases, leaving 11 bases between them. The CDR3 spells CASSQDPAASNYGYTF. CDR3 bases: TGTGCCAGCAGCCAAGATCCGGCAGCCTCTAACTATGGCTACACCTTC.

This clonotype was counted at least ten times. The chain carries TRBV14 and TRBJ1-6; a weak D match, TRBD1 (6 bases). Germline assignment: CDR1 SGHDN and CDR2 FVKESK. The ends were cut back, 3 bases at V and 9 bases at J, with 12 bases in the middle. The CDR3 has 14 residues. The CDR3 protein is CASSHGTLGSPLHF. The CDR3 DNA sequence: TGTGCCAGCAGCCACGGGACACTGGGTTCACCCCTCCACTTT.

This clonotype has a handful of counts. J is TRBJ2-3 and V is TRBV19; the match to TRBD2 covers 9 bases. The CDR3 is 21 residues long. Germline V gives CDR1 LNHDA, CDR2 SQIVND (reference sequence). After removal of 7 bases from V and 4 bases from J, the junction contained 27 bases not matched to a gene. The DNA of the CDR3 is TGTGCCAGTACACCCAAACCGACAAGAACCGGGACTAGCAAACCCCCAGATACGCAGTATTTT. It yields the protein CASTPKPTRTGTSKPPDTQYF.

This clonotype showed up many times. The J gene is TRBJ2-2, the V gene TRBV11-2, with D possibly matching TRBD2 (5 bases). Germline V lookup: CDR1 SGHAT, CDR2 FQNNGV. CDR3 length: 14 amino acids. V lost 5 bases and J lost 2, with 9 bases in between. This chain's CDR3 is CASSGRTNTGELFF. The DNA of the CDR3 is TGTGCCAGCAGCGGAAGGACTAACACCGGGGAGCTGTTTTTT.

This CDR3 reads CSAQPASSYEQYF. For the CDR3, the DNA is TGCAGTGCCCAGCCAGCGAGCTCCTACGAGCAGTACTTC. V is TRBV20-1 and J is TRBJ2-7; D not resolved. Between the trimmed V and J ends, which lost 6 bases and 0 bases, there was a span of 12 bases. Germline V CDR1 and CDR2: DFQATT, SNEGSKA (reference sequence). The CDR3 has 13 residues.

This clonotype was counted many times. The chain uses TRBV5-1 and TRBJ2-3; 11 bases map to TRBD1. Per the germline V gene, CDR1 is SGHRS and CDR2 is YFSETQ. The ends lost 3 bases at V and 7 bases at J; junction bases unmatched: 4. The CDR3 is made up of 14 amino acids. This chain's CDR3 is CASSSGQGGHTQYF. CDR3 in DNA: TGCGCCAGCAGCTCGGGACAGGGGGGGCATACGCAGTATTTT.

This clonotype has a count of ten or more. The genes are TRBV11-1 and TRBJ2-5, with a tentative D call TRBD2 (6 bases). The CDR3 extends over 16 amino acids. Trimming cost V 5 bases and J 2 bases, with 18 bases left between them. CDR1 is SGHAT and CDR2 is FQDESV in the germline V gene (reference sequence). The CDR3 here is CASSAIGASGQETQYF. The CDR3, as DNA: TGTGCCAGCAGCGCTATCGGCGCCAGCGGGCAAGAGACCCAGTACTTC.

This clonotype was detected many times. The rearrangement links TRBV7-2 to TRBJ2-2; D possibly corresponds to TRBD1 (6 bases). CDR3 length: 15 amino acids. Per the germline V gene, CDR1 is SGHTA and CDR2 is FQGNSA. The V end was cut by 5 bases, the J end by 4 bases, with 14 bases between. CDR3 sequence reads: CASSPRQAGTGELFF. CDR3 in DNA: TGTGCCAGCAGCCCCCGACAGGCGGGCACCGGGGAGCTGTTTTTT.

The gene calls are TRBV29-1 and TRBJ2-7; unclear D gene. The germline V gene encodes CDR1 SQVTM and CDR2 ANQGSEA. V lost 7 bases and J 4 bases, leaving 20 bases between the germline ends. This CDR3 region has 14 residues. The CDR3 region has the DNA TGCAGCGCCTCCCCCGCCCGGGCTGGGTACGAGCAGTACTTC. It encodes CSASPARAGYEQYF.

This clonotype came up a few times. The chain uses TRBV6-5 and TRBJ2-7; 9 nucleotides agree with TRBD1. The length of the CDR3 is 13 residues. Trimming removed 6 bases from V and 7 bases from J; junction bases left unmatched: 7. The V gene's germline CDR1 is MNHEY and CDR2 SVGAGI. The CDR3, as DNA: TGTGCCAGCAGCCGGACAGGGGTTGGGGAGCAGTACTTC. Its protein is CASSRTGVGEQYF.

This clonotype has only one observation. This rearrangement joins TRBV20-1 to TRBJ2-7, with 12 positions matching TRBD2. J gave up 4 bases and V 6 bases, and 10 bases lay outside the gene matches. Germline lookup yields CDR1 DFQATT and CDR2 SNEGSKA (reference sequence). The CDR3 is made up of 15 amino acids. The CDR3 sequence: CSATGTSGLVYEQYF. In DNA form, the CDR3 reads TGCAGTGCAACTGGGACTAGCGGGTTGGTATACGAGCAGTACTTC.

This clonotype was found many times. J is TRBJ2-7 and V is TRBV5-1; D ambiguous. The CDR3 is made up of 15 amino acids. CDR1 is SGHRS, CDR2 YFSETQ, per germline. The V end lost 1 base, the J end lost 0 bases, and 11 bases lay between the germline ends. This chain's CDR3 is CASSLMSSSSYEQYF. The CDR3 DNA is TGCGCCAGCAGCTTGATGTCGTCGAGCTCCTACGAGCAGTACTTC.

The genes are TRBV10-3 and TRBJ2-2; TRBD1 aligns across 11 bases. CDR3 size: 14 residues. V gave up 10 bases and J gave up 5 bases; unmatched junction bases: 6. Germline CDR1 is ENHRY and CDR2 is SYGVKD. CDR3 sequence reads: CATGQGAWTGELFF. CDR3 nucleotides: TGTGCCACTGGACAGGGGGCGTGGACCGGGGAGCTGTTTTTT.

Ten or more counts support this clonotype. The chain combines TRBV29-1 with TRBJ1-3; D remains unclear. This CDR3 region has 13 residues. Germline V gene data show CDR1 as SQVTM and CDR2 as ANQGSEA. V was shortened by 4 bases and J by 4 bases, with 11 bases between the two germline ends. The CDR3 coding sequence is TGCAGCGTTGGTCTTCGGACCGGAAACACCATATATTTT. Its translation: CSVGLRTGNTIYF.

The chain recombines TRBV24-1 with TRBJ2-7; no firm D call. Trimming removed 9 bases from V and 3 bases from J, with 23 bases in between. Germline assignment: CDR1 KGHDR and CDR2 SFDVKD. This CDR3 has 16 residues. CDR3 in DNA: TGTGCCACCGCCCGAGGCAGAAGGGCAAGGTACTACGAGCAGTACTTC. Its translation is CATARGRRARYYEQYF.

This clonotype occurred many times. The chain employs TRBV7-2 and TRBJ1-6; weak D call: TRBD1 (6 bases). Trimming left V 5 bases short and J 10 bases short, with 15 bases between. Germline V lookup: CDR1 SGHTA, CDR2 FQGNSA. The CDR3 runs 14 residues. In DNA, the CDR3 is TGTGCCAGCAGCCCCCGGGCAGGGGACTCACCCCTCCACTTT. Translated: CASSPRAGDSPLHF.

The rearrangement joins TRBV6-5 to TRBJ2-2, with TRBD2 matching 12 bases. The CDR3 runs to 15 residues. Germline V lookup: CDR1 MNHEY, CDR2 SVGAGI. The V segment lost 9 bases and the J segment 2 bases; nucleotides outside the gene matches: 4. CDR3 DNA sequence: TGTGCCAGAAGACTAGCGGGGGTTAACACCGGGGAGCTGTTTTTT. Translating gives CARRLAGVNTGELFF.

The chain joins TRBV20-1 to TRBJ2-1; the match to TRBD2 covers 9 bases. Germline V gene lookup returns CDR1 DFQATT and CDR2 SNEGSKA (reference sequence). The CDR3 covers 15 residues. V trimming: 5 bases; J trimming: 5 bases; junction bases outside the gene matches: 10. The CDR3 nucleotides read TGCAGTGCTCCCAACACCGGGACTAGCCACAATGAGCAGTTCTTC. Protein sequence: CSAPNTGTSHNEQFF.

In this sample, this clonotype turned up many times. The chain links TRBV6-5 to TRBJ2-7; no reliable D call. Trimming stripped 0 bases from V and 0 bases from J, with 6 bases between. CDR3 length: 14 residues. Germline-derived CDR1 and CDR2 are MNHEY and SVGAGI. In nucleotides, the CDR3 is TGTGCCAGCAGTTACTCGGAGTCCTCCTACGAGCAGTACTTC. Translated: CASSYSESSYEQYF.

This clonotype was counted between two and nine times. The chain links TRBV7-2 to TRBJ1-1; no clear D. Germline loops: CDR1 SGHTA, CDR2 FQGNSA. The CDR3 is 13 amino acids. V was shortened by 0 bases and J by 4 bases, with 6 bases between the two germline ends. CDR3 region: CASSLAGPTEAFF. CDR3 nucleotide sequence: TGTGCCAGCAGCTTAGCAGGGCCCACTGAAGCTTTCTTT.

This clonotype was seen repeatedly, ten times or more. This rearrangement joins TRBV20-1 to TRBJ1-4; D remains ambiguous. Germline values: CDR1 DFQATT, CDR2 SNEGSKA (reference sequence). The CDR3 consists of 14 residues. V was clipped by 1 base and J by 12 bases, with 18 bases between them. The CDR3 DNA reads TGCAGTGCTAGAGCACCGAGACTCGGACTAGAACTGTTTTTT. Its protein is CSARAPRLGLELFF.

This clonotype has at least ten counts. V is TRBV11-2 and J is TRBJ2-3, with TRBD2 matching over 7 bases. Germline CDR1 reads SGHAT; CDR2 reads FQNNGV. This CDR3 comprises 15 residues. V shed 6 bases and J 0 bases; nucleotides not matched to a gene: 6. The CDR3, as DNA: TGTGCCAGCAGTCGAGGGCGGGGGAGCACAGATACGCAGTATTTT. Encoded protein: CASSRGRGSTDTQYF.